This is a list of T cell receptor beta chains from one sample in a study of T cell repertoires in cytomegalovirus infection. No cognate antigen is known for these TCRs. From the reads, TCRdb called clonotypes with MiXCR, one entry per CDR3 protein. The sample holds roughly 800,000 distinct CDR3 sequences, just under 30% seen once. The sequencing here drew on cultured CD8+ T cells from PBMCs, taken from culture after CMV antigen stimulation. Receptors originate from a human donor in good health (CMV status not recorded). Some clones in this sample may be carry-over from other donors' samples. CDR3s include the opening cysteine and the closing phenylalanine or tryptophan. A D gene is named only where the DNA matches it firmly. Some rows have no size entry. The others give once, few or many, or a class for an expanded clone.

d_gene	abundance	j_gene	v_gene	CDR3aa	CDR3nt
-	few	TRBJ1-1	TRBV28	CASSHTLGAGALAFF	TGTGCCAGCAGCCACACCCTTGGAGCCGGAGCCCTAGCTTTCTTT
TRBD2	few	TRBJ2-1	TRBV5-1	CASSGTSGGTYNEQFF	TGCGCCAGCAGCGGGACTAGCGGGGGGACCTACAATGAGCAGTTCTTC
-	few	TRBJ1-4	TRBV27	CASSLQVYEKLFF	TGTGCCAGCAGTCTCCAGGTGTATGAAAAACTGTTTTTT
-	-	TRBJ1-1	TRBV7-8	CASTPDRVRDTEAFF	TGTGCCAGCACCCCAGATAGGGTAAGGGACACTGAAGCTTTCTTT
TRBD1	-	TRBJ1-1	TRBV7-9	CASSPRDRGPFGEAFF	TGTGCCAGCAGCCCCAGGGACAGGGGGCCCTTTGGTGAAGCTTTCTTT
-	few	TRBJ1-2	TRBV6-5	CASSVGQLYGYTF	TGTGCCAGCAGTGTCGGACAACTTTATGGCTACACCTTC
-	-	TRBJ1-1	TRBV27	CASSTLTEAFF	TGTGCCAGCAGTACCCTCACTGAAGCTTTCTTT
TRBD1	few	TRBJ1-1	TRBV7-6	CASSPGTAWNTEAFF	TGTGCCAGCAGCCCCGGGACAGCCTGGAACACTGAAGCTTTCTTT
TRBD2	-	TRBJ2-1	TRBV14	CASSQKGTNFYNEQFF	TGTGCCAGCAGCCAAAAAGGGACTAACTTCTACAATGAGCAGTTCTTC
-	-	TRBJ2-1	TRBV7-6	CASSLEGGEGYNEQFF	TGTGCCAGCAGCTTAGAGGGGGGAGAGGGTTACAATGAGCAGTTCTTC
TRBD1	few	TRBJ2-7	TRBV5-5	CATGDRGYEQYF	TGTGCCACCGGGGACAGGGGGTACGAGCAGTACTTC
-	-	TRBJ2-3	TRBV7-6	CASSLSSRDALTDTQYF	TGTGCCAGCAGCTTGTCGTCCCGGGACGCATTGACAGATACGCAGTATTTT
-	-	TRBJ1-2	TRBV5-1	CASSWDPPVSYGYTF	TGCGCCAGCAGCTGGGACCCCCCGGTTAGTTATGGCTACACCTTC
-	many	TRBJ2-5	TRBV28	CASSQNAPREETQYF	TGTGCCAGCAGTCAAAACGCCCCACGGGAAGAGACCCAGTACTTC
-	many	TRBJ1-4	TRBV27	CASSFGGNEKLFF	TGTGCCAGCAGTTTCGGCGGGAATGAAAAACTGTTTTTT